These T cell receptor beta chains were read from a single sample in a study. MiXCR, run by TCRdb on the 5' RACE reads, gives a single entry per CDR3 protein. The data contain some 62,000 distinct CDR3 sequences, roughly 30% of them singletons. Sequenced input: tumor-infiltrating naive CD4+ T cells sorted from the breast tumor. The receptors were sampled from a female donor with breast cancer. Both conserved end residues are part of each CDR3. A D gene is named only where the DNA matches it firmly. Clone size appears in some rows only: once, few, many, or a class for an expanded clone.

J,D,V,size,CDR3,DNA
TRBJ2-7,TRBD2,TRBV2,-,CASSLAGTVDEQYF,TGTGCCAGCAGTCTAGCGGGGACTGTTGACGAGCAGTACTTC
TRBJ1-1,-,TRBV20-1,-,CSASHFAGRNTEAFF,TGCAGTGCTAGCCACTTTGCGGGGCGGAACACTGAAGCTTTCTTT
TRBJ1-5,-,TRBV20-1,-,CSAIKSGARVWYQPQHF,TGCAGTGCCATTAAAAGCGGGGCACGGGTGTGGTATCAGCCCCAGCATTTT
TRBJ1-3,TRBD1,TRBV5-1,-,CASSPGTGQNTIYF,TGCGCCAGCAGTCCCGGGACAGGGCAAAACACCATATATTTT
TRBJ2-3,-,TRBV20-1,many,CSARSGGTDTQYF,TGCAGTGCCAGATCAGGGGGGACAGATACGCAGTATTTT
TRBJ1-5,-,TRBV6-6,few,CASSGVNQPQHF,TGTGCCAGCAGTGGGGTTAATCAGCCCCAGCATTTT
TRBJ2-7,-,TRBV11-2,few,CASSLDGVYEQYF,TGTGCCAGCAGCTTAGATGGGGTATACGAGCAGTACTTC
TRBJ1-1,-,TRBV5-1,many,CASSLGLEAFF,TGCGCCAGCAGCTTGGGACTTGAAGCTTTCTTT
TRBJ1-6,-,TRBV4-2,once,CASRRGTSSYNSPLHF,TGTGCCAGCAGGAGGGGCACGAGCTCCTATAATTCACCCCTCCACTTT
TRBJ2-3,-,TRBV6-5,-,CASSIGQNTGTQYF,TGTGCCAGCAGTATCGGACAGAACACAGGTACGCAGTATTTT
TRBJ2-1,-,TRBV5-1,-,CASSLGGHKEQFF,TGCGCCAGCAGCTTGGGGGGACACAAGGAGCAGTTCTTC
TRBJ1-1,TRBD1,TRBV5-1,-,CASSHAFRTGGSEAFF,TGCGCCAGCAGCCACGCCTTCCGGACAGGAGGCAGTGAAGCTTTCTTT
TRBJ2-5,-,TRBV7-3,once,CASSLRRSEETQYF,TGTGCCAGCAGCTTAAGAAGGAGCGAAGAGACCCAGTACTTC
TRBJ2-3,-,TRBV11-3,-,CASSIGAGDTDTQYF,TGTGCCAGCAGCATAGGGGCAGGGGACACAGATACGCAGTATTTT
TRBJ2-3,-,TRBV4-1,few,CASSKVASKADTQYF,TGCGCCAGCAGCAAGGTGGCTAGCAAAGCAGATACGCAGTATTTT
TRBJ2-6,-,TRBV29-1,-,CSVDSGVGANVMTF,TGCAGCGTTGATTCCGGAGTTGGGGCCAACGTCATGACTTTC
TRBJ2-5,-,TRBV5-1,many,CASSLEQLQETQYF,TGCGCCAGCAGCTTGGAACAGCTCCAAGAGACCCAGTACTTC
TRBJ2-5,-,TRBV7-2,-,CASSLARASQSGTQYF,TGTGCCAGCAGCTTAGCGCGGGCTAGCCAGTCAGGGACCCAGTACTTC
TRBJ2-3,TRBD1,TRBV4-2,-,CASSLGQGGQVQDTQYF,TGTGCCAGCAGCCTCGGACAGGGAGGACAGGTCCAGGATACGCAGTATTTT
TRBJ2-5,-,TRBV7-9,few,CASSLGTGETQYF,TGTGCCAGCAGCCTCGGGACCGGGGAGACCCAGTACTTC
TRBJ2-5,TRBD1,TRBV5-1,few,CASSQLRTGEFETQYF,TGCGCCAGCAGCCAACTTCGGACAGGGGAATTCGAGACCCAGTACTTC
TRBJ1-2,-,TRBV7-2,many,CASSLEGNYGYTF,TGTGCCAGCAGTCTTGAGGGTAACTATGGCTACACCTTC
TRBJ2-7,TRBD2,TRBV28,-,CASIAGTTYEQYF,TGTGCCAGCATAGCGGGAACAACCTACGAGCAGTACTTC
TRBJ2-7,-,TRBV9,few,CASSVSGTSSYEQYF,TGTGCCAGCAGCGTATCGGGCACCAGCTCATACGAGCAGTACTTC
TRBJ2-5,TRBD2,TRBV5-1,few,CASSLALAAILQETQYF,TGCGCCAGCAGCTTGGCACTAGCGGCGATACTCCAAGAGACCCAGTACTTC
TRBJ1-3,TRBD1,TRBV7-9,-,CASSPQGARGNTIYF,TGTGCCAGCAGCCCTCAGGGGGCGAGGGGAAACACCATATATTTT
TRBJ1-2,-,TRBV12-3/TRBV12-4,few,CASSFQVGEAGYTF,TGTGCCAGCAGTTTCCAAGTCGGGGAAGCTGGCTACACCTTC
TRBJ1-2,TRBD1,TRBV28,once,CASGQGWGYTF,TGTGCCAGCGGACAGGGTTGGGGCTACACCTTC
TRBJ2-1,TRBD2,TRBV7-2,few,CASSFGTSGSGEQFF,TGTGCCAGCAGCTTTGGGACTAGCGGGAGCGGGGAGCAGTTCTTC
TRBJ2-1,TRBD2,TRBV4-1,few,CASSQGRLAGGINEQFF,TGCGCCAGCAGCCAAGGGCGGCTGGCGGGGGGAATCAATGAGCAGTTCTTC
TRBJ2-1,-,TRBV9,many,CASSAHFNEQFF,TGTGCCAGCAGCGCCCACTTCAATGAGCAGTTCTTC
TRBJ2-7,-,TRBV20-1,few,CSASTRRGTVPYEQYF,TGCAGTGCGTCAACAAGGCGCGGGACAGTCCCCTACGAGCAGTACTTC
TRBJ2-6,-,TRBV24-1,few,CATSDSFHLGGSGANVLTF,TGTGCCACCAGTGATTCCTTCCACCTAGGGGGGTCTGGGGCCAACGTCCTGACTTTC
TRBJ2-5,TRBD1,TRBV20-1,many,CSAREDRKETQYF,TGCAGTGCTAGAGAGGACAGGAAAGAGACCCAGTACTTC
TRBJ2-1,-,TRBV10-3,few,CATESSYNEQFF,TGTGCCACCGAAAGCTCCTACAATGAGCAGTTCTTC
TRBJ2-4,-,TRBV30,-,CAWSPGIRGIQYF,TGTGCCTGGAGTCCCGGGATCCGGGGCATTCAGTACTTC
TRBJ2-5,TRBD2,TRBV15,few,CATSRDSGGETQYF,TGTGCCACTAGCAGAGATTCGGGGGGAGAGACCCAGTACTTC
TRBJ2-1,TRBD2,TRBV29-1,-,CSVEDWSSGYNEQFF,TGCAGCGTTGAAGATTGGAGTAGCGGGTACAATGAGCAGTTCTTC
TRBJ2-2,-,TRBV12-3/TRBV12-4,-,CASRDLSTGELFF,TGTGCCAGCAGAGACCTAAGCACCGGGGAGCTGTTTTTT
TRBJ1-1,-,TRBV9,few,CASSGQTNTEAFF,TGTGCCAGCAGCGGTCAGACCAACACTGAAGCTTTCTTT
TRBJ2-7,TRBD1,TRBV29-1,few,CSVGQGAYEQYF,TGCAGCGTTGGACAGGGCGCCTACGAGCAGTACTTC
TRBJ2-2,-,TRBV5-4,few,CASSFGGGTGELFF,TGTGCCAGCAGCTTTGGAGGTGGCACCGGGGAGCTGTTTTTT
TRBJ2-5,-,TRBV7-2,many,CASSYRTQETQYF,TGTGCCAGCAGCTACCGGACCCAAGAGACCCAGTACTTC
TRBJ2-5,-,TRBV7-2,-,CASSLAAGQGENQYF,TGTGCCAGCAGCTTAGCGGCAGGGCAAGGGGAGAACCAGTACTTC
TRBJ2-1,-,TRBV5-1,-,CASSGSLGRVNEQFF,TGCGCCAGCAGCGGTTCTCTCGGGCGTGTGAATGAGCAGTTCTTC
TRBJ2-7,-,TRBV29-1,-,CSVVVGGQYPFYEQYF,TGCAGCGTTGTGGTGGGGGGACAATACCCATTCTACGAGCAGTACTTC
TRBJ1-2,TRBD1,TRBV9,few,CASSGSGTGGYGYTF,TGTGCCAGCAGCGGATCCGGGACAGGGGGCTATGGCTACACCTTC